This TCR beta chain emerged from a study of OX40 agonist ivuxolimab in advanced cancers. About the research overall: Patients received ivuxolimab, an agonistic anti-OX40 (CD134) antibody. Administration of intravenous ivuxolimab to patients occurred every 2 weeks at 0.01 to 10 mg/kg.

The study, taken as a whole, reports: More expanded clones were found, on average, in CD8+ than in CD4+ T cells.

CDR1 and CDR2 from the germline V gene are MNHEY and SMNVEV (reference sequence). V dropped 6 bases and J dropped 4 bases, with 13 bases sitting between them. The CDR3 consists of 14 residues. With respect to this clone: Its antigen is unidentified.

Sequencing was performed with immunoSEQ multiplex PCR; in TCRdb, only in-frame clones are kept and a portion is missing. The sample consists of some 8,000 clones, almost 90% of them appearing once. The source is an adult with an advanced solid tumor such as melanoma, head and neck, liver or kidney cancer. This rearrangement joins TRBV27 to TRBJ2-1, with D possibly matching TRBD2 (5 bases). The input for sequencing was CD4+ or CD8+ T cells sorted from blood, taken in a trial of the OX40 agonist ivuxolimab. The CDR3 coding sequence is TGTGCCAGCAGCCGGGGTCGAGGTTACAATGAGCAGTTCTTC. The encoded protein is CASSRGRGYNEQFF.